These T cell receptor beta chains were read from a single sample in a study of shared clonotypes between healthy human individuals. Clones were read by immunoSEQ multiplex PCR, and TCRdb kept only the in-frame ones, dropping some. Counted here are some 2.1 million clones, 93% occurring once; the ten biggest clones make up around 1.8%. What was sequenced was naive CD8+ T cells from PBMCs. The receptors stem from a man between 18 and 35 years old in good health. Some clones in this sample may be carry-over from other donors' samples. Each CDR3 is given with its conserved first and last residue. Fields, in order: J gene, D gene, clone size, V gene, CDR3 DNA, CDR3 protein. A D gene is named only where the DNA matches it firmly. The listing skips clone size in some rows; elsewhere it reads once, few, many or a size class.

J: TRBJ2-2
D: TRBD1
size: .
V: TRBV4-2
DNA: TGTGCCAGCAGCCAAGTGGGACAGGGTAGGGCCGGGGAGCTGTTTTTT
CDR3: CASSQVGQGRAGELFF

J: TRBJ1-1
D: .
size: .
V: TRBV5-1
DNA: TGCGCCAGCGGGGAGGACAGGAACACTGAAGCTTTCTTT
CDR3: CASGEDRNTEAFF

J: TRBJ1-1
D: .
size: .
V: TRBV11-2
DNA: TGTGCCAGCACCTATCAAGGGGGGGAGAACACTGAAGCTTTCTTT
CDR3: CASTYQGGENTEAFF

J: TRBJ2-1
D: TRBD2
size: .
V: TRBV12-5
DNA: TGTGCTAGTGCCCTAGCGGGGTGGAATGAGCAGTTCTTC
CDR3: CASALAGWNEQFF

J: TRBJ2-1
D: .
size: .
V: TRBV30
DNA: TGTGCCTGGACGTACGTCGGGTCCTACAATGAGCAGTTCTTC
CDR3: CAWTYVGSYNEQFF

J: TRBJ2-1
D: TRBD1
size: .
V: TRBV5-6
DNA: TGTGCCAGCAGCGGATGGACAGGGGGTTATGAGCAGTTCTTC
CDR3: CASSGWTGGYEQFF

J: TRBJ1-2
D: TRBD1
size: .
V: TRBV7-2
DNA: TGTGCCAGCAGCGCCCACGGGACAGTAAACTATGGCTACACCTTC
CDR3: CASSAHGTVNYGYTF

J: TRBJ1-2
D: .
size: .
V: TRBV28
DNA: TGTGCCAGCAGTTCGGACAGCCGTTATGGCTACACCTTC
CDR3: CASSSDSRYGYTF

J: TRBJ2-3
D: .
size: once
V: TRBV5-4
DNA: TGTGCCAGCGCCCTAAGCGGGAGCACAGATACGCAGTATTTT
CDR3: CASALSGSTDTQYF

J: TRBJ2-1
D: TRBD2
size: .
V: TRBV9
DNA: TGTGCCAGCAGCTTTCGGACTAGCGAGAGTAACAATGAGCAGTTCTTC
CDR3: CASSFRTSESNNEQFF

J: TRBJ2-1
D: TRBD1
size: .
V: TRBV4-1
DNA: TGCGCCAGCAGCCAAGTTCAAGGACAGGGAAGGTCCCCGGAGTTCTTC
CDR3: CASSQVQGQGRSPEFF

J: TRBJ2-1
D: .
size: .
V: TRBV6-5
DNA: TGTGCCAGCAGTCCACTAGCATCCTACTCCAATGAGCAGTTCTTC
CDR3: CASSPLASYSNEQFF

J: TRBJ2-1
D: TRBD2
size: .
V: TRBV28
DNA: TGTGCCAGCGGCCTAGCGGGAGTCAATGAGCAGTTCTTC
CDR3: CASGLAGVNEQFF